This entry is about one T cell receptor beta chain. What this receptor recognizes is not known. No much larger clone exists at a distance of one base, and base qualities are not known. The record originates from a study of T cell responses to AZD1222 COVID-19 vaccine listed by TCRdb under 2021. About the investigation overall: AZD1222 recipients given second doses at about 4 weeks or at about 12 weeks were pooled, since spike-specific TCR depth and breadth were not found to differ between the two schedules. A total of 230 to 250 trial participants underwent TCR sequencing, of whom 207 received two doses of AZD1222 and 26 received two doses of the MenACWY control vaccine. Trial participants were enrolled by age into subgroups of 18-55, 56-69 and 70-plus years, and 148, 28 and 57 TCR-sequenced participants, respectively, were included in these subgroups. Overall results and qualifications from the work: Nearly half of unique spike-specific TCRs reportedly recognized epitopes outside regions mutated in the B.1.351 and B.1.1.7 variants. The vaccine-associated CD4 TCRs covered the entire spike protein, and the dominant responses fell in regions 160-218 and 743-854. In the small 56-69-year group, the increase in depth fell short of significance, most likely because of low power. Most participants were white British and females outnumbered males, and the authors suggested that clonal diversity may have been underestimated. Conclusions about previously exposed vaccinees are limited, since just five to seven AZD1222 recipients were seropositive for SARS-CoV-2 at baseline. After two AZD1222 doses, both the breadth and the depth of spike-specific TCRs were significantly higher than at day 0 and than in MenACWY recipients. Because no day 14 peak-response samples were available, the repertoires could be characterized only after the peak T cell response.

The CDR3 runs 14 residues from the cysteine to the phenylalanine. The CDR3 DNA has 42 bases and is translated from base 1. CDR1 and CDR2, looked up from the germline V gene, are SNHLY and FYNNEI. The junction shows trimming of 11 bases on V and 0 bases on J, and the gene matches do not reach 6 bases of it. The CDR3 regions of human TCRbeta chains were analyzed by immunosequencing. As for the authors' bioinformatics: TCRs in the repertoires were matched against a reference library of SARS-CoV-2-specific TCRs that had been generated with the MIRA antigen-specificity platform. Breadth meant the fraction of unique TCRs that were SARS-CoV-2-associated, whereas depth meant the fraction of total T cells that were SARS-CoV-2-associated. Using the MIRA data, each spike-specific TCR was assigned both to the spike region to which the TCR was reactive and to a CD4 or CD8 class. Log10-transformed breadth and depth values were compared by one-way ANOVA with Sidak's multiple comparisons tests. The source is immuneACCESS, and TCRdb retained only in-frame sequences with V and J called. Part of the clones is not carried over; for the studies checked, unresolved V genes explain less than half of this, and the remainder is unexplained. V and J calls and clone size are copied from that table; D and trimming were computed from the DNA. The sample table lists 120,000 or so clones, around 85% of them with a count of one. About 9.8% of the sample goes to the ten largest clones.

According to the study, the label for this sample's time point signals: baseline before first vaccination. Samples from vaccinated people were obtained from the UK trials COV001 and COV002, which included a single-blind randomized controlled phase 2/3 trial of AZD1222 (ChAdOx1 nCoV-19) in healthy adults. For TCRbeta chain sequencing, PBMC samples from trial participants were taken at day 0 and at day 28 after the second dose. The material sequenced was peripheral blood, taken on day 0 of AZD1222 vaccination. The clonotype was recovered from an adult in good health. The rearranged segments are TRBV2 and TRBJ2-1, and 8 junctional nucleotides match TRBD2. The sequenced DNA: TGTGCCGGGCAGCGGGAGAGCTCCTACAATGAGCAGTTCTTC. It specifies CAGQRESSYNEQFF.